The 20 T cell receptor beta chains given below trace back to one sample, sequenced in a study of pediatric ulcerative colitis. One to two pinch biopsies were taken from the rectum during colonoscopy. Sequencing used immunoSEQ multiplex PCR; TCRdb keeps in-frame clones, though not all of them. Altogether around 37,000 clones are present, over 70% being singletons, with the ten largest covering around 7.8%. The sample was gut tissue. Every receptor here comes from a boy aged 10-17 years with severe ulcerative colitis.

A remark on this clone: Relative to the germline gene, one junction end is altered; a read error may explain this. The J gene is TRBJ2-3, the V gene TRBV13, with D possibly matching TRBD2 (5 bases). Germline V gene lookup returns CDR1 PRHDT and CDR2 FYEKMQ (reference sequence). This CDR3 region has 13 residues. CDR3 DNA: TGTGCCAGCAGCCGACCTAGCATAGATACGCAGTATTTT. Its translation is CASSRPSIDTQYF.

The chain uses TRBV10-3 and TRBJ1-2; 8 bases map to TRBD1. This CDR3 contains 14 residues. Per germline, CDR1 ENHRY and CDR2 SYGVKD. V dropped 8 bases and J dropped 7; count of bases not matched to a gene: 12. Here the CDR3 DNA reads TGTGCCATCCACCCGGACAGGGAGCGCGGTGGCTACACCTTC. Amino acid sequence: CAIHPDRERGGYTF.

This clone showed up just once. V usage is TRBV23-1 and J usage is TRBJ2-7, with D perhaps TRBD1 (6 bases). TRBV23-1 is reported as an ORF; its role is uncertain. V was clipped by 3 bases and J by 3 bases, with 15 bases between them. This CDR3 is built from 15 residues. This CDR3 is CASSHEQGIVYEQYF. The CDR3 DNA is TGCGCCAGCAGTCACGAACAGGGTATTGTCTACGAGCAGTACTTC.

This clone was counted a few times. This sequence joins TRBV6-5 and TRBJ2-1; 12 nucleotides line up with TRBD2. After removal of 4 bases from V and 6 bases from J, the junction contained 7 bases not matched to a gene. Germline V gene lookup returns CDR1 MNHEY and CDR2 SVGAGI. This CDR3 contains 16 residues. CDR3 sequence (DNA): TGTGCCAGCAGTTTAGGCTCGGGACTAGCGGGCAATGAGCAGTTCTTC. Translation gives CASSLGSGLAGNEQFF.

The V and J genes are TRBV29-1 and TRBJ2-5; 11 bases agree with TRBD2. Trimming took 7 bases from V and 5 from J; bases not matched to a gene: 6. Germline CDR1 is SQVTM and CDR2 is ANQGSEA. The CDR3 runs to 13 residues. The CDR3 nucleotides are TGCAGCGGAGCCATAGCGGGGGGGGAGACCCAGTACTTC. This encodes CSGAIAGGETQYF.

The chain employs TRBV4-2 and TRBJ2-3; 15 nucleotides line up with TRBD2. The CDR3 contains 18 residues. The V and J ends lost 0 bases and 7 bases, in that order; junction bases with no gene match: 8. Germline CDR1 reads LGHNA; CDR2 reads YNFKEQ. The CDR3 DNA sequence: TGTGCCAGCAGCCAAGATCTAGGACTAGCGGGGGGGCCGAATACGCAGTATTTT. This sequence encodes CASSQDLGLAGGPNTQYF.

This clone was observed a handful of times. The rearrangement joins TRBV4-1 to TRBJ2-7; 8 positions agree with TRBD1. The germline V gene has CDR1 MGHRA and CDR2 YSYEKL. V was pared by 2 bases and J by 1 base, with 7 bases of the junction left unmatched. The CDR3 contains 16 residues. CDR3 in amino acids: CASSQLPGQVSYEQYF. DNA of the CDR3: TGCGCCAGCAGCCAACTACCGGGACAGGTTTCCTACGAGCAGTACTTC.

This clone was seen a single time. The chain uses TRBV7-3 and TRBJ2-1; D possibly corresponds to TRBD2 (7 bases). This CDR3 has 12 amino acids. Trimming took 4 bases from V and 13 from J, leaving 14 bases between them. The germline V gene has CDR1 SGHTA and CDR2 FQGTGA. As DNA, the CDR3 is TGTGCCAGCAGCTCGGGGGGCCGCCGTCAGTTCTTC. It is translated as CASSSGGRRQFF.

The CDR3 reads CATSRDTGRGLKYF. In nucleotides, the CDR3 is TGTGCCACCAGCAGAGATACGGGGCGGGGGCTCAAGTATTTT. The rearrangement joins TRBV15 to TRBJ2-3; D is perhaps TRBD2 (7 bases). The CDR3 is 14 residues long. Trimming removed 0 bases at V and 13 bases at J, with 17 bases between. The germline V gene has CDR1 LNHNV and CDR2 YYDKDF (reference sequence).

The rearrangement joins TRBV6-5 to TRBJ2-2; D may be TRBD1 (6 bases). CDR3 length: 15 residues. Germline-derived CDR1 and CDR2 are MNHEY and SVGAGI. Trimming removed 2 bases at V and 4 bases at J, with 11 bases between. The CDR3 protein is CASSYTDRSTGELFF. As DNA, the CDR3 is TGTGCCAGCAGTTACACGGACAGATCCACCGGGGAGCTGTTTTTT.

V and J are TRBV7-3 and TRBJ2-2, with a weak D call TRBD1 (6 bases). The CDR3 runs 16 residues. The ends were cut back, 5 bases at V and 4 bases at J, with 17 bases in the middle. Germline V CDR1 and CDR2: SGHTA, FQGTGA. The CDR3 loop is CASSDYIRGFTGELFF. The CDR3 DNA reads TGTGCCAGCAGCGATTACATCAGGGGCTTCACCGGGGAGCTGTTTTTT. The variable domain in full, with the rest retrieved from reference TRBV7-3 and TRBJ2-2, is GAGVSQTPSNKVTEKGKYVELRCDPISGHTALYWYRQSLGQGPEFLIYFQGTGAADDSGLPNDRFFAVRPEGSVSTLKIQRTERGDSAVYLCASSDYIRGFTGELFFGEGSRLTVL.

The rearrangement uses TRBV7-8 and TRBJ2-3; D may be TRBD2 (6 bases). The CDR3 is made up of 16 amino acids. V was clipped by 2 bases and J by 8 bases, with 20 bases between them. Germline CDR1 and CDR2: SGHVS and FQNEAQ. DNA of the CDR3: TGTGCCAGCAGCTTATTAGGGGACTTCGGCGTTGGTACGCAGTATTTT. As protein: CASSLLGDFGVGTQYF. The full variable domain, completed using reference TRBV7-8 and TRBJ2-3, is GAGVSQSPRYKVAKRGQDVALRCDPISGHVSLFWYQQALGQGPEFLTYFQNEAQLDKSGLPSDRFFAERPEGSVSTLKIQRTQQEDSAVYLCASSLLGDFGVGTQYFGPGTRLTVL.

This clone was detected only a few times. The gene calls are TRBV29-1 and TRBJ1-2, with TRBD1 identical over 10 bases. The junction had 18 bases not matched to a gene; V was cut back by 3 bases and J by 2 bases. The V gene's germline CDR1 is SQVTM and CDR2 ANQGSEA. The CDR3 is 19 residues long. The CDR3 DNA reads TGCAGCGTTGATGGGACAGGGGTTGGAGAAGCGTTACAAAACTATGGCTACACCTTC. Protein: CSVDGTGVGEALQNYGYTF.

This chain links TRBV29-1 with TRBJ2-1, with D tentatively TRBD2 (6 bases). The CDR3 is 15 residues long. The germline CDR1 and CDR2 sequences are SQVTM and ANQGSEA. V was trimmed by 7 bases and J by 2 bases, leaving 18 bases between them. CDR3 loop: CSASQGLSAYNEQFF. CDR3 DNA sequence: TGCAGCGCCTCCCAGGGACTGAGCGCCTACAATGAGCAGTTCTTC.

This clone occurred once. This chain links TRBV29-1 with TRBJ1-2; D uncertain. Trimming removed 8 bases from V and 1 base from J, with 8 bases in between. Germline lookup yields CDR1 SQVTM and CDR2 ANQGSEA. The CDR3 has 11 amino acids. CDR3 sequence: CSFRNNYGYTF. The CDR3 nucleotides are TGCAGCTTCCGAAATAACTATGGCTACACCTTC. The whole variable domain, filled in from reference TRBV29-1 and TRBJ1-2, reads SAVISQKPSRDICQRGTSLTIQCQVDSQVTMMFWYRQQPGQSLTLIATANQGSEATYESGFVIDKFPISRPNLTFSTLTVSNMSPEDSSIYLCSFRNNYGYTFGSGTRLTVV.

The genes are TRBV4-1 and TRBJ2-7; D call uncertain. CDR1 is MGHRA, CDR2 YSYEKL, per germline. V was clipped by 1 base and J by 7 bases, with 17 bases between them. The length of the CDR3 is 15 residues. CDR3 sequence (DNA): TGCGCCAGCAGCCAAGTTGGGTATGGGGTCGGGGAGCAGTACTTC. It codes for CASSQVGYGVGEQYF.

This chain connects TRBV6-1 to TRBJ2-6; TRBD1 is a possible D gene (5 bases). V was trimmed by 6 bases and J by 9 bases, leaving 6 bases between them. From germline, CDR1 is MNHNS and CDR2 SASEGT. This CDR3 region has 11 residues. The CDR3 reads CASRTVNVLTF. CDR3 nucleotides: TGTGCCAGCAGGACAGTCAACGTCCTGACTTTC.

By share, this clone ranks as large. The CDR3 sequence: CASSPDHTTYSPLHF. The CDR3 DNA is TGTGCCAGCAGCCCAGACCACACGACCTATTCACCCCTCCACTTT. The chain is built from TRBV7-2 and TRBJ1-6; D remains ambiguous. V lost 5 bases and J lost 8, with 16 bases in between. This CDR3 has 15 amino acids. The V gene's germline CDR1 is SGHTA and CDR2 FQGNSA.

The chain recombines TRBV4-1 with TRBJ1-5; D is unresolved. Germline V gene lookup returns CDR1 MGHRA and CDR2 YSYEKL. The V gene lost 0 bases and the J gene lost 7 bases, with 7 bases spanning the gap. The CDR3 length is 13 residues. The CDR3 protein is CASSQDAGQPQHF. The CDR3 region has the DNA TGCGCCAGCAGCCAAGATGCGGGCCAGCCCCAGCATTTT.

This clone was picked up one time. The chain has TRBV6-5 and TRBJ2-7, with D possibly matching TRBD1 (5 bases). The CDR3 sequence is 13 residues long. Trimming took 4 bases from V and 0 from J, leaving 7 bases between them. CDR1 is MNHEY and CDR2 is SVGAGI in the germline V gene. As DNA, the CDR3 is TGTGCCAGCAGTTCCGGACACTCCTACGAGCAGTACTTC. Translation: CASSSGHSYEQYF.